This T cell receptor beta chain derives from a study of T-cell memory formation after mild COVID-19. The overall study: TCR clustering was largely donor specific. General study results and limits: Memory sampled before infection contained some responding clones, suggesting cross-reactive memory joined. The study found contracting CD4+ clones mainly in CM and EM and contracting CD8+ clones in EMRA.

TCRdb redid the calling of the 5' RACE reads with MiXCR, one entry per CDR3 protein. Here the sample spans roughly 500,000 distinct CDR3 sequences, about 20% being singletons. Germline V CDR1 and CDR2: SGHTA, FQGTGA. Trimming stripped 7 bases from V and 6 bases from J, with 18 bases between. This CDR3 comprises 15 residues. This clonotype was seen more than once but under ten times. No antigen is known for it. The chain links TRBV7-3 to TRBJ2-2; D possibly corresponds to TRBD1 (6 bases). Source material: PBMCs or a T cell subset sorted from them (not recorded which). The TCR comes from an adult woman who had mild COVID-19 (a few samples of this study predate the infection). Cell type and time point are not known. The CDR3 DNA reads as TGTGCCAGCAAAGAGGGGACAAGGGGATCCGGGGAGCTGTTTTTT. Translation gives CASKEGTRGSGELFF. The complete variable domain, with remaining parts taken from reference TRBV7-3 and TRBJ2-2, reads GAGVSQTPSNKVTEKGKYVELRCDPISGHTALYWYRQSLGQGPEFLIYFQGTGAADDSGLPNDRFFAVRPEGSVSTLKIQRTERGDSAVYLCASKEGTRGSGELFFGEGSRLTVL.